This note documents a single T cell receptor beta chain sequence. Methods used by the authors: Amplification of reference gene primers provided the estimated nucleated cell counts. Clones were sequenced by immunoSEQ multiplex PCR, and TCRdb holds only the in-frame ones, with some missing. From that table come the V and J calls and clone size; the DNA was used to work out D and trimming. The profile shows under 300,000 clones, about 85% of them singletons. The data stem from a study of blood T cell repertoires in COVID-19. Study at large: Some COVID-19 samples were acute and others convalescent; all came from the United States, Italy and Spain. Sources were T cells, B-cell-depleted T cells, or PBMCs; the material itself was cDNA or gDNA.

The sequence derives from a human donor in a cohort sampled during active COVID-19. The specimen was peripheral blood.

The CDR3 DNA follows: TGTGCCAGCAGACGGGAGGCCTTCACCGGGGAGCTGTTTTTT. It translates to CASRREAFTGELFF. The chain joins TRBV13 to TRBJ2-2; 7 bases agree with TRBD2. This CDR3 spans 14 amino acids. Germline values: CDR1 PRHDT, CDR2 FYEKMQ (reference sequence). Trimming took 6 bases from V and 4 from J; bases not matched to a gene: 5. Together with reference TRBV13 and TRBJ2-2, the CDR3 gives the full variable domain: AAGVIQSPRHLIKEKRETATLKCYPIPRHDTVYWYQQGPGQDPQFLISFYEKMQSDKGSIPDRFSAQQFSDYHSELNMSSLELGDSALYFCASRREAFTGELFFGEGSRLTVL.